Given below is one T cell receptor (beta chain) in context. The sample is drawn from a study of blood T cell repertoires in COVID-19. Study-level information: PBMCs, B-cell-depleted T cells, or T cells were the source of the cDNA or gDNA that made up the material.

This CDR3 comprises 17 residues. Germline V gives CDR1 LNHDA, CDR2 SQIVND (reference sequence). V was cut by 6 bases and J by 2 bases, with 20 bases left in between. During active infection, Seattle patients enrolled and were then monitored through disease. In the authors' workflow: Reference gene primer amplification gave estimated nucleated cell counts. The table came from immunoSEQ multiplex PCR; TCRdb's copy has only in-frame clones and leaves some out. V and J calls plus clone size are reproduced from that table; the DNA served to infer D and trimming. The repertoire holds some 310,000 clones, around 91% seen once, with around 0.97% in the top ten.

This receptor was taken from a woman aged 40 to 50 with COVID-19, enrolled during active disease. The chain recombines TRBV19 with TRBJ1-5, with D perhaps TRBD1 (5 bases). Sequencing was carried out using peripheral blood. The CDR3 sequence: CASSLGYPRRGNQPQHF. The CDR3 region has the DNA TGTGCCAGTAGCCTTGGATACCCACGCAGGGGCAATCAGCCCCAGCATTTT.